One sample yielded the 9 T cell receptor beta chains listed below, sequenced in a study of blood T cells in healthy people across ages. Combining a sample-barcoded 5' primer with a J-beta primer mix, a second PCR ran for about 7 to 11 cycles. TCRdb independently ran MiXCR on the 5' RACE reads; one entry per CDR3 protein. The sample has about 640,000 distinct CDR3 sequences; about 53% are singletons. Sequenced sample: blood. These receptors were obtained from a man aged 55 to 69 in good health.

A few counts support this clonotype. J is TRBJ1-1 and V is TRBV6-6; D is undetermined. The ends were cut back, 0 bases at V and 3 bases at J, with 8 bases in the middle. This CDR3 comprises 14 residues. CDR1 MNHNY and CDR2 SVGAGI come from the germline V gene (reference sequence). The chain's CDR3 is CASSYSTRDTEAFF. CDR3 sequence (DNA): TGTGCCAGCAGTTACTCGACCAGAGACACTGAAGCTTTCTTT.

This chain connects TRBV10-3 to TRBJ1-5, with a weak D call TRBD1 (5 bases). The germline CDR1 and CDR2 sequences are ENHRY and SYGVKD. CDR3 size: 14 residues. V was clipped by 3 bases and J by 2 bases, with 8 bases between them. This CDR3 reads CAISDREGNQPQHF. The CDR3 region has the DNA TGTGCCATCAGTGACAGGGAGGGCAATCAGCCCCAGCATTTT.

This clonotype showed up just once. Because the CDR3's place on the DNA is in doubt, the DNA is left out and the CDR3 is given as listed by TCRdb. CDR3 amino acids: CASSQGLGRGYGYTFGSGTQYF. This chain links TRBV3-1 with TRBJ2-5; the table's D call TRBD1 went unverified against the DNA. The CDR3 totals 22 residues, both ends included. CDR1 and CDR2 (germline): LGHDT, YNNKEL (reference sequence).

This clonotype was observed a few times. The rearrangement uses TRBV16 and TRBJ1-2; D is ambiguous. The germline gives CDR1 KGHSY, CDR2 FQNENV. The CDR3 runs to 12 residues. The V gene lost 7 bases and the J gene lost 4 bases, with 10 bases spanning the gap. The CDR3 sequence is CASTRGSYGYTF. The CDR3 bases are TGTGCCAGCACCAGAGGGTCCTATGGCTACACCTTC.

The chain uses TRBV11-2 and TRBJ2-1; 8 bases match TRBD2. The V segment lost 5 bases and the J segment 6 bases; nucleotides outside the gene matches: 9. This CDR3 has 15 amino acids. Germline CDR1 reads SGHAT; CDR2 reads FQNNGV. The CDR3 loop is CASSTRLANTNEQFF. The CDR3 DNA reads as TGTGCCAGCAGCACTAGACTAGCGAACACCAATGAGCAGTTCTTC.

This rearrangement joins TRBV7-9 to TRBJ2-5; D is possibly TRBD2 (5 bases). V gave up 3 bases and J gave up 4 bases, with 12 bases separating them. Germline assignment: CDR1 SEHNR and CDR2 FQNEAQ (reference sequence). The CDR3 runs to 14 residues. DNA for the CDR3: TGTGCCAGCAGCTTGGCCGGGGATGGAGAGACCCAGTACTTC. As protein: CASSLAGDGETQYF.

This clonotype occurred a few times. The rearrangement joins TRBV5-1 to TRBJ2-1, with a tentative D call TRBD1 (6 bases). Germline CDR1 SGHRS, CDR2 YFSETQ. CDR3 length equals 16 residues. V lost 8 bases and J 0 bases, leaving 18 bases between the germline ends. CDR3 region: CASSITTGASYNEQFF. CDR3 coding DNA: TGCGCCAGTAGCATCACGACAGGTGCCTCCTACAATGAGCAGTTCTTC.

The rearrangement uses TRBV11-2 and TRBJ1-2; 8 bases agree with TRBD1. Germline V gene data show CDR1 as SGHAT and CDR2 as FQNNGV. After removal of 0 bases from V and 7 bases from J, the junction contained 10 bases not matched to a gene. The CDR3 covers 16 residues. The CDR3 sequence is CASSLDMGQDLGGYTF. The CDR3 nucleotides are TGTGCCAGCAGCTTAGATATGGGACAGGATCTAGGTGGCTACACCTTC.

V usage is TRBV3-1 and J usage is TRBJ2-7; D unclear. Trimming removed 8 bases from V and 10 bases from J, with 18 bases in between. CDR3 length: 12 amino acids. Germline V gene sequence: CDR1 LGHDT, CDR2 YNNKEL (reference sequence). The CDR3 DNA sequence: TGTGCCAGCCGCAGGCCCGGTGAGATCCAGTACTTC. Amino acid sequence: CASRRPGEIQYF.